This record concerns one T cell receptor beta chain sequence. Its specific antigen is unknown. Base qualities are missing; no much larger clone stands one base away. The data derive from a study of T cell responses to AZD1222 COVID-19 vaccine (dated by TCRdb to the early 2020s). In terms of the full investigation: AZD1222 recipients whose second dose came at about 4 weeks and those whose second dose came at about 12 weeks were combined into one group, since spike-specific TCR depth and breadth did not differ between the two schedules. A total of 233 trial participants underwent TCR sequencing, of whom approximately 200 had received two doses of AZD1222 and around 26 had received two doses of the MenACWY control vaccine. Trial participants were enrolled by age into subgroups of 18-55, 56-69 and 70-plus years, and around 150, 28 and 57 TCR-sequenced participants, respectively, were included in these subgroups. Broader findings and caveats from the paper: The 56-69-year group was small, and its depth increase did not reach significance, likely because of low power. No day 14 peak-response samples were available, so repertoires were characterized only after the peak T cell response. Conclusions about previously exposed vaccinees were limited because only a handful of AZD1222 recipients were SARS-CoV-2 seropositive at baseline. Participants were mostly white British and included more females than males, and it was suggested by the authors that clonal diversity may have been underestimated. Vaccine-associated CD4 TCRs spanned the whole spike protein, with dominant responses in regions 160-218 and 743-854. Reportedly, close to half of the unique spike-specific TCRs recognized epitopes lying outside the regions that are mutated in the B.1.351 and B.1.1.7 variants. A significant rise in spike-specific TCR breadth and depth was observed after two AZD1222 doses relative to day 0 and relative to MenACWY recipients.

The sample's time point label, decoded: baseline before first vaccination. Samples from vaccinated people were obtained from the UK trials COV001 and COV002, which included a single-blind randomized controlled phase 2/3 trial of AZD1222 (ChAdOx1 nCoV-19) in healthy adults. Trial participant PBMC samples were collected at day 0 and day 28 after the second dose for TCRbeta chain sequencing. The CDR3 regions of human TCRbeta chains were analyzed by immunosequencing. In the source study's methods: TCRs in the repertoires were matched against a reference library of SARS-CoV-2-specific TCRs that had been generated with the MIRA antigen-specificity platform. Breadth was defined as the fraction of unique TCRs that were SARS-CoV-2-associated. Depth was defined as the fraction of total T cells that were SARS-CoV-2-associated. Using the MIRA data, every spike-specific TCR was mapped to the spike region that the TCR reacted to and assigned to either a CD4 or a CD8 class. Log10-transformed breadth and depth values were compared by one-way ANOVA with Sidak's multiple comparisons tests. The immuneACCESS repertoire file appears here via TCRdb, limited to in-frame rearrangements. These files lack a portion of the clones; in checked studies, under half of the deficit traces to unresolved V genes, and the cause of the others is not known. That table gives V, J and clone size, and the DNA gave D and trimming. This sample is represented by fewer than 50,000 clones; around 80% of them were singletons. Jointly, the top ten make up approximately 7% of the sample.

From V the trimming removes 0 bases and from J it removes 2 bases, while the gene matches leave 0 bases of the junction unaccounted for. CDR3 length: 14 amino acids, cysteine to phenylalanine. Only CDR3 DNA remains: 42 bases, in frame from the first base. Taken from the germline V gene, the CDR1 and CDR2 loops are SNHLY and FYNNEI. The chain is assembled from TRBV2 and TRBJ2-5; 7 central nucleotides agree with TRBD2. The sample consisted of peripheral blood, taken on day 0 of AZD1222 vaccination. This TCR was sampled from an adult in good health. The CDR3 protein sequence reads: CASSEAGGQETQYF. The DNA sequence is as follows: TGTGCCAGCAGTGAAGCGGGAGGGCAAGAGACCCAGTACTTC.